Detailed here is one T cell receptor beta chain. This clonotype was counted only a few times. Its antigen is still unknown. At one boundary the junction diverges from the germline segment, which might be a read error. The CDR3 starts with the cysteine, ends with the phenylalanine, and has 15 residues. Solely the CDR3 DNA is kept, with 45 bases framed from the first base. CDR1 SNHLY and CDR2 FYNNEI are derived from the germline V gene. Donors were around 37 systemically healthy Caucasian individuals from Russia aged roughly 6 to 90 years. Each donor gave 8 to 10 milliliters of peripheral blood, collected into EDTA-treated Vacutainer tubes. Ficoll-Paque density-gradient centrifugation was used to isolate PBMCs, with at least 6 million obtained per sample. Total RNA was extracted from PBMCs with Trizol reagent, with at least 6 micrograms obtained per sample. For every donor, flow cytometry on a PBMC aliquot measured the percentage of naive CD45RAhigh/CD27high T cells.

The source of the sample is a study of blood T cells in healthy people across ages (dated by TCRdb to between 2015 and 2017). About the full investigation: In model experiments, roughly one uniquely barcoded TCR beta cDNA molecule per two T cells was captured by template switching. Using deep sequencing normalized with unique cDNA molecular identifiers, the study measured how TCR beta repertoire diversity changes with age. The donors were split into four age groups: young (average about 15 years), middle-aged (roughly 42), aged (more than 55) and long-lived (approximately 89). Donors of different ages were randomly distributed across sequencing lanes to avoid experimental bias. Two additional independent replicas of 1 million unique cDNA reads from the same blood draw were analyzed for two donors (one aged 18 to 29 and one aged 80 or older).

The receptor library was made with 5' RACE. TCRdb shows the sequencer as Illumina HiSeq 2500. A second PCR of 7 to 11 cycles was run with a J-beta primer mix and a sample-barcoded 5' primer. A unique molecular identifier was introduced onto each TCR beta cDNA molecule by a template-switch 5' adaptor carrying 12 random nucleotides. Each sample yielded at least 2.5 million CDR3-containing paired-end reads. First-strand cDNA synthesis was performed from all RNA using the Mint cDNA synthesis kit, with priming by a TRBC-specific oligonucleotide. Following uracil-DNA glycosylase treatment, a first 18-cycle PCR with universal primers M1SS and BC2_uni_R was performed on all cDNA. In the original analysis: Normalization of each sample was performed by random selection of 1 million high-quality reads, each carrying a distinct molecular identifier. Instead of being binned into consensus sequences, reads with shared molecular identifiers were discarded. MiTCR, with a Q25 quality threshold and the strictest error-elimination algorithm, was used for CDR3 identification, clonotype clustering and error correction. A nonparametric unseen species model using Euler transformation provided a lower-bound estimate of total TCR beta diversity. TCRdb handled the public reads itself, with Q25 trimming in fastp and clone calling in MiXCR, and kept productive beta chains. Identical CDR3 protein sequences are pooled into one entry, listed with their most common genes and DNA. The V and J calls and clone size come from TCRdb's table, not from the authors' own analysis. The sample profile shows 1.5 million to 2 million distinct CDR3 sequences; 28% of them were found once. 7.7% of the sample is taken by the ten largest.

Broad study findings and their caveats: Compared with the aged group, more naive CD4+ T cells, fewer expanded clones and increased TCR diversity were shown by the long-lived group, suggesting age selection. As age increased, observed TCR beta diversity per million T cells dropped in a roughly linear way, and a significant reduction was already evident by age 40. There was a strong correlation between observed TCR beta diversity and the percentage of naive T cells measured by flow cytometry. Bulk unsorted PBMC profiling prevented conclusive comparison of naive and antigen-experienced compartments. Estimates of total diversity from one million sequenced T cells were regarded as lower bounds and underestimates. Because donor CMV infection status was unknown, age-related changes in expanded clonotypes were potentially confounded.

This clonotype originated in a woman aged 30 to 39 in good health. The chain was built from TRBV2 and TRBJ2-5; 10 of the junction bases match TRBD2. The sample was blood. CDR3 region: CVSKGGLAGVETQYF. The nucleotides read TGTGTCAGCAAGGGTGGTCTAGCGGGAGTAGAGACCCAGTACTTC.